The rows below give T cell receptor beta chains drawn from one sample of a study of cytomegalovirus exposure and HLA in healthy donors. Assay: immunoSEQ multiplex PCR; the TCRdb copy retains only in-frame clones and omits some. The repertoire shows tens of thousands of clones; the top ten hold roughly 5%. The sample comprised PBMCs. These receptors all come from a man aged 25 to 40 in good health and CMV-seropositive. CDR3s include the opening cysteine and the closing phenylalanine or tryptophan. Each record gives: D gene, V gene, J gene, CDR3 protein, CDR3 DNA. D genes are given only for firm matches.

d_gene: .
v_gene: TRBV30
j_gene: TRBJ2-3
CDR3aa: CAWSVFQVSTDTQYF
CDR3nt: TGTGCCTGGAGTGTATTCCAGGTTAGCACAGATACGCAGTATTTT

d_gene: TRBD1
v_gene: TRBV30
j_gene: TRBJ2-5
CDR3aa: CAWSEIDREETQYF
CDR3nt: TGTGCCTGGAGTGAAATTGACAGGGAAGAGACCCAGTACTTC

d_gene: .
v_gene: TRBV6-6
j_gene: TRBJ1-4
CDR3aa: CASTHLEGRRGEKLFF
CDR3nt: TGTGCCAGCACCCACCTGGAGGGGCGCAGAGGGGAAAAACTGTTTTTT

d_gene: .
v_gene: TRBV11-3
j_gene: TRBJ2-6
CDR3aa: CASTPSGISGANVLTF
CDR3nt: TGTGCCAGCACGCCGTCAGGGATCTCTGGGGCCAACGTCCTGACTTTC

d_gene: .
v_gene: TRBV6-5
j_gene: TRBJ1-5
CDR3aa: CASSSWEGNQPQHF
CDR3nt: TGTGCCAGCAGTTCCTGGGAGGGAAATCAGCCCCAGCATTTT

d_gene: TRBD1
v_gene: TRBV7-2
j_gene: TRBJ2-7
CDR3aa: CASSLLTRDRAQYF
CDR3nt: TGTGCCAGCAGCTTATTAACCAGAGACAGGGCTCAGTACTTC

d_gene: TRBD2
v_gene: TRBV7-9
j_gene: TRBJ2-1
CDR3aa: CASSRSGRRSYNEQFF
CDR3nt: TGTGCCAGCAGCCGAAGCGGGAGGAGGTCCTACAATGAGCAGTTCTTC

d_gene: TRBD1
v_gene: TRBV19
j_gene: TRBJ2-7
CDR3aa: CASSGGRTGNSYEQYF
CDR3nt: TGTGCCAGTAGTGGGGGACGGACAGGGAACTCCTACGAGCAGTACTTC

d_gene: TRBD1
v_gene: TRBV30
j_gene: TRBJ1-1
CDR3aa: CAWRGQGPAFF
CDR3nt: TGTGCCTGGAGGGGACAGGGTCCGGCTTTCTTT

d_gene: .
v_gene: TRBV5-1
j_gene: TRBJ1-1
CDR3aa: CASSSPGGTEAFF
CDR3nt: TGCGCCAGCAGCTCACCGGGGGGTACTGAAGCTTTCTTT

d_gene: TRBD1
v_gene: TRBV4-1
j_gene: TRBJ1-3
CDR3aa: CASSQGQGWGNTIYF
CDR3nt: TGCGCCAGCAGCCAGGGACAGGGGTGGGGAAACACCATATATTTT

d_gene: .
v_gene: TRBV7-9
j_gene: TRBJ2-3
CDR3aa: CASSVVRSRGGADTQYF
CDR3nt: TGTGCCAGCAGCGTAGTACGGTCTAGAGGAGGAGCGGATACGCAGTATTTT

d_gene: TRBD2
v_gene: TRBV5-4
j_gene: TRBJ2-3
CDR3aa: CASSLASTLAGGQYF
CDR3nt: TGTGCCAGCAGCTTGGCCTCTACTCTAGCGGGGGGACAGTATTTT

d_gene: .
v_gene: TRBV6-5
j_gene: TRBJ1-1
CDR3aa: CASSYRPPDTEAFF
CDR3nt: TGTGCCAGCAGTTACCGCCCCCCAGACACTGAAGCTTTCTTT

d_gene: TRBD1
v_gene: TRBV27
j_gene: TRBJ2-5
CDR3aa: CASRRSGQGWETQYF
CDR3nt: TGTGCCAGCCGTAGGTCGGGACAGGGATGGGAGACCCAGTACTTC

d_gene: .
v_gene: TRBV30
j_gene: TRBJ2-1
CDR3aa: CAWSVRGYNEQFF
CDR3nt: TGTGCCTGGAGTGTACGAGGCTACAATGAGCAGTTCTTC

d_gene: .
v_gene: TRBV9
j_gene: TRBJ2-1
CDR3aa: CASSVDSERQQFF
CDR3nt: TGTGCCAGCAGCGTAGATTCGGAGCGCCAGCAGTTCTTC

d_gene: .
v_gene: TRBV7-8
j_gene: TRBJ2-1
CDR3aa: CASSVHRQPNEQFF
CDR3nt: TGTGCCAGCAGCGTCCACCGACAGCCTAATGAGCAGTTCTTC

d_gene: .
v_gene: TRBV30
j_gene: TRBJ2-1
CDR3aa: CAWSISANYNEQFF
CDR3nt: TGTGCCTGGAGTATTAGCGCCAATTACAATGAGCAGTTCTTC

d_gene: TRBD2
v_gene: TRBV27
j_gene: TRBJ2-1
CDR3aa: CASSAGLAGGEQFF
CDR3nt: TGTGCCAGCAGTGCGGGACTAGCGGGGGGGGAGCAGTTCTTC

d_gene: TRBD2
v_gene: TRBV6-1
j_gene: TRBJ2-1
CDR3aa: CASSVARGTSGGVGEQFF
CDR3nt: TGTGCCAGCAGTGTAGCTCGCGGGACTAGCGGGGGGGTTGGTGAGCAGTTCTTC

d_gene: TRBD2
v_gene: TRBV7-9
j_gene: TRBJ2-1
CDR3aa: CASSLGSGRAAEQFF
CDR3nt: TGTGCCAGCAGCTTAGGAAGCGGGAGGGCCGCTGAGCAGTTCTTC

d_gene: TRBD2
v_gene: TRBV10-3
j_gene: TRBJ2-7
CDR3aa: CAISEERGTYEQYF
CDR3nt: TGTGCCATCAGTGAGGAGCGGGGGACCTACGAGCAGTACTTC

d_gene: TRBD1
v_gene: TRBV28
j_gene: TRBJ2-7
CDR3aa: CASSQAQGAYEQYF
CDR3nt: TGTGCCAGCAGCCAGGCGCAGGGGGCCTACGAGCAGTACTTC

d_gene: .
v_gene: TRBV5-1
j_gene: TRBJ2-5
CDR3aa: CASRSDRNQETQYF
CDR3nt: TGCGCCAGCAGATCGGACAGAAACCAAGAGACCCAGTACTTC

d_gene: TRBD1
v_gene: TRBV6-5
j_gene: TRBJ2-7
CDR3aa: CASSPRDRVGEQYF
CDR3nt: TGTGCCAGCAGTCCCCGGGACAGGGTAGGCGAGCAGTACTTC

d_gene: TRBD1
v_gene: TRBV12-5
j_gene: TRBJ1-1
CDR3aa: CASESRGDTEAFF
CDR3nt: TGTGCTAGTGAAAGCAGGGGGGACACTGAAGCTTTCTTT

d_gene: .
v_gene: TRBV2
j_gene: TRBJ1-5
CDR3aa: CASSGDKYSNQHQHF
CDR3nt: TGTGCCAGCAGTGGGGACAAATATAGCAATCAGCACCAGCATTTT

d_gene: .
v_gene: TRBV5-1
j_gene: TRBJ1-1
CDR3aa: CASSPDRPNTEAFF
CDR3nt: TGCGCCAGCAGCCCCGACAGGCCGAACACTGAAGCTTTCTTT

d_gene: .
v_gene: TRBV30
j_gene: TRBJ2-1
CDR3aa: CAWTQTSSYNEQFF
CDR3nt: TGTGCCTGGACCCAGACTAGCTCCTACAATGAGCAGTTCTTC

d_gene: .
v_gene: TRBV5-4
j_gene: TRBJ1-1
CDR3aa: CASSLAAGGRTEAFF
CDR3nt: TGTGCCAGCAGCTTGGCCGCCGGGGGGAGGACTGAAGCTTTCTTT

d_gene: .
v_gene: TRBV15
j_gene: TRBJ2-1
CDR3aa: CATSERTAYNEQFF
CDR3nt: TGTGCCACCAGCGAGAGGACAGCCTACAATGAGCAGTTCTTC

d_gene: .
v_gene: TRBV11-2
j_gene: TRBJ1-1
CDR3aa: CASSLETVNTEAFF
CDR3nt: TGTGCCAGCAGCTTGGAGACTGTGAACACTGAAGCTTTCTTT

d_gene: TRBD1
v_gene: TRBV5-1
j_gene: TRBJ2-7
CDR3aa: CASSPRRQGAPYEQYF
CDR3nt: TGCGCCAGCAGCCCCCGGAGGCAGGGGGCCCCCTACGAGCAGTACTTC

d_gene: .
v_gene: TRBV29-1
j_gene: TRBJ1-2
CDR3aa: CSARSADYGYTF
CDR3nt: TGCAGCGCCAGGTCAGCGGACTATGGCTACACCTTC

d_gene: TRBD1
v_gene: TRBV27
j_gene: TRBJ2-3
CDR3aa: CASENLGGKRYF
CDR3nt: TGTGCCAGCGAAAACTTAGGGGGCAAGAGGTATTTT

d_gene: .
v_gene: TRBV19
j_gene: TRBJ1-3
CDR3aa: CASPREGSGNTIYF
CDR3nt: TGTGCCAGCCCCAGGGAGGGCTCTGGAAACACCATATATTTT

d_gene: TRBD2
v_gene: TRBV19
j_gene: TRBJ2-3
CDR3aa: CASRVSGGSMTQYF
CDR3nt: TGTGCCAGTAGGGTTAGCGGGGGCAGTATGACGCAGTATTTT

d_gene: TRBD2
v_gene: TRBV11-3
j_gene: TRBJ2-5
CDR3aa: CASSSGGLAGGPEKTQYF
CDR3nt: TGTGCCAGCAGCTCAGGGGGACTAGCGGGAGGGCCAGAAAAGACCCAGTACTTC

d_gene: .
v_gene: TRBV5-1
j_gene: TRBJ2-2
CDR3aa: CASSRTDYTGELFF
CDR3nt: TGCGCCAGCAGCCGGACAGACTACACCGGGGAGCTGTTTTTT

d_gene: TRBD1
v_gene: TRBV29-1
j_gene: TRBJ2-7
CDR3aa: CSVDGQAPSYEQYF
CDR3nt: TGCAGCGTTGATGGACAGGCACCGTCCTACGAGCAGTACTTC

d_gene: .
v_gene: TRBV19
j_gene: TRBJ2-7
CDR3aa: CASSIVGLGSTYEQYF
CDR3nt: TGTGCCAGTAGTATTGTGGGACTCGGATCGACCTACGAGCAGTACTTC

d_gene: .
v_gene: TRBV11-2
j_gene: TRBJ2-7
CDR3aa: CASRPGQTYEQYF
CDR3nt: TGTGCCAGCAGGCCTGGACAGACCTACGAGCAGTACTTC

d_gene: TRBD1
v_gene: TRBV19
j_gene: TRBJ1-2
CDR3aa: CASKGQGTGGYTF
CDR3nt: TGTGCCAGTAAAGGACAGGGGACGGGTGGCTACACCTTC

d_gene: .
v_gene: TRBV18
j_gene: TRBJ2-2
CDR3aa: CASSPLVHGELFF
CDR3nt: TGTGCCAGCTCACCACTTGTTCACGGGGAGCTGTTTTTT

d_gene: .
v_gene: TRBV5-6
j_gene: TRBJ2-7
CDR3aa: CASSGGAGIYEQSF
CDR3nt: TGTGCCAGCAGCGGGGGGGCAGGGATCTACGAGCAGTCCTTC

d_gene: .
v_gene: TRBV11-3
j_gene: TRBJ2-3
CDR3aa: CASSPLLEPTQYF
CDR3nt: TGTGCCAGCAGCCCATTGCTGGAGCCTACGCAGTATTTT

d_gene: TRBD2
v_gene: TRBV18
j_gene: TRBJ2-1
CDR3aa: CASSPGTSYNEQFF
CDR3nt: TGTGCCAGCTCACCTGGGACTAGCTACAATGAGCAGTTCTTC